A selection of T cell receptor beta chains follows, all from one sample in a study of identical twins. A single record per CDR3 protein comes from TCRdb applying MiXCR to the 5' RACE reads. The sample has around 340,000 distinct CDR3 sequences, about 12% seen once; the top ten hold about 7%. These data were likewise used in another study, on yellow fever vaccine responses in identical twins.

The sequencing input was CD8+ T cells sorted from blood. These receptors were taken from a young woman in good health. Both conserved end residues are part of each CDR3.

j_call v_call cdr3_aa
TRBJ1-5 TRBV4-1 CASSQEGQVLANQPQHF
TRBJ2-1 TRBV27 CASSPPPSSRAGNEQFF
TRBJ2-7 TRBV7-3 CASSLPRIEQYF
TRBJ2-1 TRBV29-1 CSVDFAEGIYNEQFF
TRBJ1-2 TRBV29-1 CSVEGRGATYGYTF
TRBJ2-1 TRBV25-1 CASIRGSEQFF
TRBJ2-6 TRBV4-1 CASSQDLRGAGANVLTF
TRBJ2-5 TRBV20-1 CSARDIVGHQETQYF
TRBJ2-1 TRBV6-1 CASSEDPSYSYNEQFF
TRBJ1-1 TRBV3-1 CASSPLREGEAFF
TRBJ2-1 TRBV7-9 CASSRGASEYNEQFF
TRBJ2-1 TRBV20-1 CSVRGSTYNEQFF
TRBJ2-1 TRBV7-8 CASSLSGIALYNEQFF
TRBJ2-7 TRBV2 CASSVIKRYEQYF
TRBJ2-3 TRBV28 CASSLLYGIGPHKYADTQYF
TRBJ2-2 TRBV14 CASRKSEDTGELFF
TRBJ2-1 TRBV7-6 CASSLTTSGGGWDEQFF
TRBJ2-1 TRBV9 CASSVSGSWYNEQFF
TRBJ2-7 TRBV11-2 CASSRSARGRGDEQYF
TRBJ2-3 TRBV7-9 CAQRTGAVDTQYF
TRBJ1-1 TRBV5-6 CASSLEPTEAFF
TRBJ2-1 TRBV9 CASSVEPNYNEQFF
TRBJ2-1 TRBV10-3 CAVGLRGSDEQFF
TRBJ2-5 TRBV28 CASYDRGKQETQYF
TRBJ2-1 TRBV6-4 CASSDSGGGQGEQFF
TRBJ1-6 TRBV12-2 CASRLAGWDSSSSYNSPLHF
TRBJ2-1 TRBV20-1 CSADDRDRVYNEQFF
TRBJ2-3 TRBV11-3 CASSGQVGTGYTDTQYF
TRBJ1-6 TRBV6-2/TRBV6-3 CASSYLEDNSPLHF
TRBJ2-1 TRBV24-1 CATSDPRLAGGPFNEQFF
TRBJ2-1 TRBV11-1 CASSADLLGQGVLNEQFF